Included here is one T cell receptor (beta chain) sequence, with context. The data stem from a study of T cell clonotyping in hematopoietic cell transplantation. Germline V gives CDR1 GTSNPN, CDR2 SVGIG (reference sequence). V was clipped by 2 bases and J by 2 bases, with 13 bases between them. This CDR3 comprises 14 residues. Measured with immunoSEQ multiplex PCR; TCRdb has only the in-frame clones, and not every one. The sample lists roughly 9,300 clones, approximately 55% occurring once. The receptor's source is a female patient aged 50-59 years who had an allogeneic stem cell transplant from an unrelated donor, so the T cells may come from the graft donor. Some clones in this sample may be carry-over from other donors' samples. The chain combines TRBV30 with TRBJ2-7, with D maybe TRBD1 (6 bases). The source was peripheral blood mononuclear cells, collected 100 days after allogeneic stem cell transplant. As DNA, the CDR3 is TGTGCCTGGAGTCAAATGGACAGAGCCTACGAGCAGTACTTC. Its translation: CAWSQMDRAYEQYF.